These 10 T cell receptor beta chains were sequenced from one sample in a study of T cells after yellow fever vaccination. MiXCR, applied by TCRdb to the 5' RACE reads, yields one record per CDR3 protein. Of around 140,000 distinct CDR3 sequences listed, more than 6.5% were seen once; the top ten hold more than 0.6%. The sequencing here drew on CD4+ T cells sorted from PBMCs, taken 10 days after the yellow fever booster vaccination. The source of these receptors is a man between 25 and 39 years old who received the YFV17D yellow fever vaccine.

This clonotype was detected many times. J is TRBJ2-1 and V is TRBV12-3 or TRBV12-4, with TRBD1 identical over 7 bases. This CDR3 spans 14 amino acids. J was trimmed by 4 bases and V by 6 bases; bases with no gene match: 6. The CDR3 reads CASRPGQSYNEQFF. DNA for the CDR3: TGTGCCAGCAGGCCGGGACAGTCTTACAATGAGCAGTTCTTC.

This clonotype was observed at least ten times. V gene TRBV20-1 combines with J gene TRBJ2-5; perhaps TRBD2 as D (6 bases). This CDR3 has 16 amino acids. CDR1 and CDR2 (germline): DFQATT, SNEGSKA (reference sequence). Trimming left V 3 bases short and J 0 bases short, with 17 bases between. CDR3 protein: CSARGVLLADQETQYF. The CDR3 nucleotides are TGCAGTGCTAGGGGAGTTTTATTAGCGGACCAAGAGACCCAGTACTTC.

This clonotype occurred many times. The chain combines TRBV7-2 with TRBJ1-2, with TRBD1 identical over 8 bases. CDR3 length: 15 amino acids. V shed 6 bases and J 3 bases; nucleotides not matched to a gene: 9. The germline CDR1 and CDR2 sequences are SGHTA and FQGNSA. The CDR3 loop reads CASRSDRDRYYGYTF. The CDR3 DNA reads as TGTGCCAGCAGATCAGACCGGGACAGGTACTATGGCTACACCTTC.

This rearrangement joins TRBV4-3 to TRBJ1-6; TRBD1 matches 8 bases. CDR3 length equals 15 residues. The V segment lost 5 bases and the J segment 7 bases; nucleotides outside the gene matches: 7. Germline-derived CDR1 and CDR2 are LGHNA and YSLEER. The CDR3 loop reads CASSFRDRNNSPLHF. The CDR3 DNA follows: TGCGCCAGCAGCTTCCGGGACAGGAACAATTCACCCCTCCACTTT.

This clonotype was recorded a few times. The chain joins TRBV20-1 to TRBJ2-1, with 10 bases identical to TRBD1. CDR3 length equals 19 residues. CDR1 is DFQATT and CDR2 is SNEGSKA in the germline V gene (reference sequence). Trimming removed 2 bases from V and 4 bases from J; junction bases left unmatched: 17. CDR3 region: CSARQGTGEGMSRYNEQFF. DNA of the CDR3: TGCAGTGCTAGACAAGGGACAGGGGAAGGTATGAGTAGGTACAATGAGCAGTTCTTC.

This clonotype was counted between two and nine times. The chain combines TRBV12-3 or TRBV12-4 with TRBJ2-6, with D unresolved. This CDR3 contains 19 residues. The CDR3 here is CTCSLKVTLLGSGANVLTF. The CDR3 bases are TGTACCTGCAGTTTGAAAGTGACCCTTTTGGGCTCTGGGGCCAACGTCCTGACTTTC.

This clonotype was counted at least ten times. The chain uses TRBV18 and TRBJ1-2; D remains ambiguous. V lost 5 bases, J lost 2 bases, and 9 bases lay in between. The CDR3 consists of 13 residues. CDR1 is KGHSH and CDR2 is LQKENI in the germline V gene. In DNA form, the CDR3 reads TGTGCCAGCTCATCCGGTCCCAACTATGGCTACACCTTC. Translated, it gives CASSSGPNYGYTF.

This clonotype was detected ten times or more. This chain uses TRBV7-2 with TRBJ2-7, with 9 nucleotides matching TRBD1. V trimming: 5 bases; J trimming: 3 bases; junction bases outside the gene matches: 11. The CDR3 totals 16 residues. The germline V gene encodes CDR1 SGHTA and CDR2 FQGNSA. Here the CDR3 DNA reads TGTGCCAGCAGCGCCACGGTTGGGGGACAGGGCTACGAGCAGTACTTC. This encodes CASSATVGGQGYEQYF.

The rearrangement uses TRBV5-4 and TRBJ2-1; tentatively, D is TRBD1 or TRBD2 (6 bases each). V was clipped by 0 bases and J by 0 bases, with 13 bases between them. The CDR3 runs 17 residues. Germline-derived CDR1 and CDR2 are SGHNT and YYREEE (reference sequence). CDR3 nucleotides: TGTGCCAGCAGCTTGGCCAGCGGAGGGGGCTCCTACAATGAGCAGTTCTTC. Protein product: CASSLASGGGSYNEQFF.

This clonotype was picked up many times. The chain couples TRBV6-5 to TRBJ2-5; 13 bases line up with TRBD2. The CDR3 totals 16 residues. With V trimmed by 6 bases and J by 3 bases, 7 bases remained unmatched. In germline, CDR1 is MNHEY, CDR2 SVGAGI. CDR3 loop: CASRPSGLAGKETQYF. The CDR3 bases are TGTGCCAGCAGGCCCTCGGGACTAGCGGGAAAAGAGACCCAGTACTTC.